This T cell receptor beta chain appears in the sequencing data of a study of CD4 T cell repertoires in COVID-19. Study results and caveats: Suggested intraclonal diversification: top SARS-CoV-2-reactive clonotypes appeared in two or three memory subsets.

This table comes from immunoSEQ multiplex PCR, and its TCRdb copy is limited to in-frame clones, with some not included. The sample lists some 71,000 clones, roughly four fifths occurring once. Turning to this clone: As yet, its antigen is unknown.

The CDR3 is 16 amino acids. CDR1 SGHTA and CDR2 FQGNSA come from the germline V gene. With 1 base removed from V and 1 base from J, the gap between germline ends came to 14 bases. The sequences come from CD4+ T cells from peripheral blood, collected after recovery from COVID-19. This TCR came from a human donor who had COVID-19. The chain employs TRBV7-2 and TRBJ2-7, with D maybe TRBD2 (7 bases). CDR3: CASSLDAGANSYEQYF. The CDR3 DNA reads TGTGCCAGCAGCTTAGACGCGGGGGCGAATTCCTACGAGCAGTACTTC.